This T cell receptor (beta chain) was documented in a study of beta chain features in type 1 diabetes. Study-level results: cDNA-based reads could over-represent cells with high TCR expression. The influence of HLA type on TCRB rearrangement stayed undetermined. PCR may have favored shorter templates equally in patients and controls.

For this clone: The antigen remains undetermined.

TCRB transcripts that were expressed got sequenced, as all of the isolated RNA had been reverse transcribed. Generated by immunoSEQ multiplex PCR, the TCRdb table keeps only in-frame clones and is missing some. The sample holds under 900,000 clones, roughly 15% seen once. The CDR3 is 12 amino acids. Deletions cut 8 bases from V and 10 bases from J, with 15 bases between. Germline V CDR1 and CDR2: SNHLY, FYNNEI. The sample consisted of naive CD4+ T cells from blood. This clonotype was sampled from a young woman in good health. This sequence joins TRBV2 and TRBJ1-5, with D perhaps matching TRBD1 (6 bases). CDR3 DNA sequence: TGTGCCAGCCTGGGATTGACAGGACCCCAGCATTTT. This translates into CASLGLTGPQHF.